This TCR beta chain is from a study of OX40 agonist ivuxolimab in advanced cancers. The study in broad terms: The costimulatory receptor OX40 (CD134) was targeted by ivuxolimab, a fully human IgG2 agonistic monoclonal antibody. Intravenous ivuxolimab was administered to patients every 2 weeks at six dose levels: 0.01, 0.1, 0.3, 1.5, 3 and 10 mg/kg. Of the approximately 50 patients in dose escalation, 19 had hepatocellular carcinoma, about 15 had melanoma, 9 had renal cell carcinoma and 9 had head and neck cancer. In the dose-escalation cohort, more than 75% of patients were male, and the mean age was roughly 60 years, with a range of about 23 to 90. Prior anti-PD-1, anti-PD-L1 or anti-CTLA-4 therapy was permitted, and 30% to 50% of dose-escalation patients had received checkpoint inhibitors. Three dose-escalation patients achieved partial responses, one with hepatocellular carcinoma and two with cutaneous melanoma. Peripheral TCRbeta sequencing was intended to test whether TCR sequence diversity was altered and clonal T-cell expansion was caused by ivuxolimab. The paper describes the monotherapy dose-escalation part (N of about 52 patients) of the phase I trial of ivuxolimab.

Worth noting for this clone: Its antigen target is currently unknown. Base qualities are not provided; no much larger clone lies one nucleotide away.

Patients with autoimmune disease history or receiving systemic immunosuppression were excluded from the trial. Peripheral blood for TCR sequencing was collected from all dose cohorts at baseline, on cycle 4 day 1, and on cycle 7 day 1. Samples were obtained from an open-label, multicenter, first-in-human phase I dose-escalation trial of ivuxolimab. Adults with locally advanced or metastatic melanoma, renal cell, hepatocellular, or head and neck squamous cell carcinoma were enrolled in the trial. Before TCR sequencing, CD4+ T cells and CD8+ T cells from peripheral blood were sorted into separate populations. For sequencing of the TCRbeta CDR3 region, genomic DNA was extracted from the sorted cells. The immunoSEQ Assay was used to sequence the TCRbeta CDR3 regions. TCRdb mirrors the immuneACCESS table, restricted to in-frame sequences. Some clones are absent from its copies; in checked studies, under half trace to an unresolved V gene, and the reason for the others is unknown. The sample table lists some 130,000 clones, around 87% of them with a count of one. Jointly, the top ten make up 0.55% to 0.7% of the sample.

According to the germline V gene, CDR1 reads MNHNS and CDR2 reads SASEGT. The V and J ends are trimmed by 3 bases and 4 bases, leaving 6 bases between them. The CDR3 has 12 amino acids, counting the end cysteine and phenylalanine. Kept here is only the CDR3 DNA, which spans 36 bases and is read in frame from base 1. What the research found in general, with its limitations: At doses from 0.1 to 3.0 mg/kg, clonal expansion was seen in both CD4+ and CD8+ blood T cells between baseline and week 6. After ivuxolimab, expanded clones were on average more numerous among CD8+ T cells than among CD4+ T cells. Antigen specificity was not determined for the clonally expanded peripheral T cells. Partial responders in the 0.1-3.0 mg/kg groups had among the lowest normalized peripheral clonal expansion, especially among CD8+ T cells. Low levels of normalized T-cell clonal expansion were also seen in some patients who did not respond.

This receptor chain uses TRBV6-1 and TRBJ1-2; the D gene is possibly TRBD1, with 5 bases matching. Sequencing was performed on CD4+ or CD8+ T cells sorted from blood, taken in a trial of the OX40 agonist ivuxolimab. This TCR derives from an adult with an advanced solid tumor such as melanoma, head and neck, liver or kidney cancer. The DNA reads as follows: TGTGCCAGCAGTGAGCAGGGCTATGGCTACACCTTC. This is translated as CASSEQGYGYTF.